This T cell receptor (beta chain) was documented in a study of cytomegalovirus exposure and HLA in healthy donors. The overall study: The platform used for the 100 to 150 validation repertoires matched that of the 666 first-cohort repertoires, a later analysis reported. Study-wide points: Cytomegalovirus status, reportedly, was diagnosed with high specificity and sensitivity by the classifier. Rarity held for most TCR sequences, but there were some public TCRs that occurred in many donors.

Data came from immunoSEQ multiplex PCR; TCRdb stores just in-frame clones and leaves some out. This table holds about 220,000 clones, about 93% found once. Separate from the approximately 670-subject first cohort, the roughly 120-subject validation cohort was the one that the donors belonged to. With respect to this clone: Its antigen is unknown.

This TCR was sampled from a woman aged 18-35 years in good health and CMV-seronegative. The sequenced sample was PBMCs.

As DNA, the CDR3 is TGCGCCAGCAGCGGGGGCCTTCTGAACACTGAAGCTTTCTTT. Residues: CASSGGLLNTEAFF. The chain has TRBV5-1 and TRBJ1-1, with D possibly matching TRBD1 (6 bases). Trimming cost V 4 bases and J 0 bases, with 10 bases left between them. There are 14 residues in the CDR3. Looked up from germline, CDR1 is SGHRS and CDR2 is YFSETQ.